One and the same sample provided the 25 T cell receptor beta chains below, sequenced in a study of early stage breast cancer tumors. Profiled with immunoSEQ multiplex PCR; TCRdb holds only in-frame clones, not every one. Of around 20,000 clones detected, about 86% appear once; the ten largest clones hold more than 1.5%. The sequencing input was blood. These receptors came from a person aged 65-85 years with breast cancer.

This sequence joins TRBV28 and TRBJ1-5; 11 bases are shared with TRBD1. V lost 7 bases and J lost 5; bases outside the gene matches: 4. CDR3 length equals 14 residues. Germline lookup yields CDR1 MDHEN and CDR2 SYDVKM. The CDR3 region has the DNA TGTGCCAGCACTGGGGACAGGGGGTATCAGCCCCAGCATTTT. Amino acid sequence: CASTGDRGYQPQHF.

The rearrangement uses TRBV4-1 and TRBJ1-3, with 9 positions matching TRBD1. The germline V gene has CDR1 MGHRA and CDR2 YSYEKL. J lost 3 bases, V lost 2 bases, and 8 bases had no gene match. The CDR3 has 17 amino acids. CDR3 in DNA: TGCGCCAGCAGCCAACGGTCGGGACAGGGCTTTGGAAACACCATATATTTT. Translation gives CASSQRSGQGFGNTIYF.

The rearrangement uses TRBV6-1 and TRBJ2-7; 7 bases are shared with TRBD1. CDR3 size: 14 residues. Germline V gene lookup returns CDR1 MNHNS and CDR2 SASEGT. V lost 5 bases to trimming and J lost 6 bases; unmatched junction nucleotides: 10. The CDR3 sequence is CASSNGQVPGEQYF. CDR3 bases: TGTGCCAGCAGTAACGGACAGGTCCCCGGCGAGCAGTACTTC.

This clone has a handful of counts. The chain joins TRBV2 to TRBJ1-6; a weak D match, TRBD1 (6 bases). The germline V gene encodes CDR1 SNHLY and CDR2 FYNNEI. The germline V and J ends were trimmed by 6 bases and 7 bases, with 16 bases remaining between them. This CDR3 comprises 15 residues. Here the CDR3 reads CASRATSDSNSPLHF. CDR3 DNA sequence: TGTGCCAGCAGAGCAACTTCGGACAGCAATTCACCCCTCCACTTT.

The chain couples TRBV7-2 to TRBJ1-3; possibly TRBD1 for D (6 bases). The V and J ends lost 6 bases and 2 bases respectively, with 8 bases between them. Per the germline V gene, CDR1 is SGHTA and CDR2 is FQGNSA. The CDR3 is 13 amino acids. The CDR3 region has the DNA TGTGCCAGCAGACGGACAGCTGGAAACACCATATATTTT. Protein product: CASRRTAGNTIYF. The full variable domain, completed using reference TRBV7-2 and TRBJ1-3, is GAGVSQSPSNKVTEKGKDVELRCDPISGHTALYWYRQSLGQGLEFLIYFQGNSAPDKSGLPSDRFSAERTGGSVSTLTIQRTQQEDSAVYLCASRRTAGNTIYFGEGSWLTVV.

This clone was picked up a small number of times. The genes are TRBV6-1 and TRBJ2-4; possible D gene TRBD1, 6 bases. The germline V and J ends were trimmed by 2 bases and 6 bases, with 17 bases remaining between them. The CDR3 sequence is 16 residues long. Per germline, CDR1 MNHNS and CDR2 SASEGT. CDR3 sequence: CASSELQGIFRNIQYF. The CDR3 coding sequence is TGTGCCAGCAGTGAATTACAGGGCATTTTCCGAAACATTCAGTACTTC.

This clone was seen a handful of times. This rearrangement joins TRBV30 to TRBJ1-2, with D possibly TRBD1 on 5 matching bases. CDR3 size: 15 residues. Per germline, CDR1 GTSNPN and CDR2 SVGIG (reference sequence). The germline V and J ends were trimmed by 0 bases and 4 bases, with 15 bases remaining between them. The CDR3 is CAWSVDSGWLYGYTF. Here the CDR3 DNA reads TGTGCCTGGAGTGTTGACAGTGGATGGCTCTATGGCTACACCTTC. The variable domain in full, completed from reference TRBV30 and TRBJ1-2, reads SQTIHQWPATLVQPVGSPLSLECTVEGTSNPNLYWYRQAAGRGLQLLFYSVGIGQISSEVPQNLSASRPQDRQFILSSKKLLLSDSGFYLCAWSVDSGWLYGYTFGSGTRLTVV.

The V call is TRBV10-3, the J call TRBJ1-5; 7 bases agree with TRBD1. Germline V CDR1 and CDR2: ENHRY, SYGVKD. The V segment lost 7 bases and the J segment 1 base; nucleotides outside the gene matches: 4. The CDR3 is made up of 14 amino acids. CDR3 sequence (DNA): TGTGCCATCAAGGCGACAGGGAGCAATCAGCCCCAGCATTTT. It yields the protein CAIKATGSNQPQHF.

The V and J genes are TRBV7-2 and TRBJ2-7, with 8 bases identical to TRBD2. The CDR3 totals 14 residues. The V gene's germline CDR1 is SGHTA and CDR2 FQGNSA. V lost 5 bases to trimming and J lost 6 bases; unmatched junction nucleotides: 9. The chain's CDR3 is CASSHPGGVGEQYF. The CDR3, as DNA: TGTGCCAGCAGCCACCCGGGGGGGGTTGGCGAGCAGTACTTC.

The V call is TRBV28, the J call TRBJ1-3; D gene uncertain. The CDR3 has 16 residues. The V gene's germline CDR1 is MDHEN and CDR2 SYDVKM. Trimming cost V 5 bases and J 0 bases, with 14 bases left between them. The CDR3 DNA reads TGTGCCAGCAGTGGTGCGCGACACGACTCTGGAAACACCATATATTTT. Residues: CASSGARHDSGNTIYF. Based on the CDR3 plus reference TRBV28 and TRBJ1-3, the full variable domain is DVKVTQSSRYLVKRTGEKVFLECVQDMDHENMFWYRQDPGLGLRLIYFSYDVKMKEKGDIPEGYSVSREKKERFSLILESASTNQTSMYLCASSGARHDSGNTIYFGEGSWLTVV.

V is TRBV10-3 and J is TRBJ2-1; a possible D gene is TRBD2 (5 bases). Trimming shortened V by 0 bases and J by 7 bases, and 13 bases separated the two germline ends. The germline gives CDR1 ENHRY, CDR2 SYGVKD. The CDR3 is made up of 15 amino acids. CDR3 region: CAISESSGGRNEQFF. CDR3 in DNA: TGTGCCATCAGTGAGTCAAGCGGAGGAAGAAATGAGCAGTTCTTC.

V is TRBV10-2 and J is TRBJ1-1, with TRBD1 matching over 7 bases. Germline V gives CDR1 WSHSY, CDR2 SAAADI. Losses at the gene ends were 3 bases for V and 9 bases for J; bases not matched to a gene: 7. CDR3 length: 13 amino acids. The CDR3: CASSDRQGVQAFF. The CDR3 nucleotides read TGCGCCAGCAGTGATCGACAGGGAGTTCAAGCTTTCTTT.

The chain joins TRBV7-3 to TRBJ1-4; D may be TRBD1 (6 bases). The CDR3 sequence is 16 residues long. V lost 5 bases, J lost 1 base, and 14 bases lay in between. Germline CDR1 and CDR2: SGHTA and FQGTGA. Here the CDR3 DNA reads TGTGCCAGCAGCCTCAGACCCAGGGGAACTAATGAAAAACTGTTTTTT. This codes for CASSLRPRGTNEKLFF.

J is TRBJ1-6 and V is TRBV5-1; D might be TRBD1 (5 bases). V was trimmed by 0 bases and J by 4 bases, leaving 5 bases between them. Per the germline V gene, CDR1 is SGHRS and CDR2 is YFSETQ. The CDR3 extends over 14 amino acids. Written as DNA, the CDR3 is TGCGCCAGCAGCTTGGAGGGGTATAATTCACCCCTCCACTTT. It is translated as CASSLEGYNSPLHF.

The chain couples TRBV6-1 to TRBJ1-5; D not resolved. Trimming removed 4 bases at V and 0 bases at J, with 13 bases between. Germline CDR1 MNHNS, CDR2 SASEGT. This CDR3 is 16 amino acids long. CDR3 amino acids: CASSGQSVHSNQPQHF. CDR3 bases: TGTGCCAGCAGTGGTCAGAGCGTTCATAGCAATCAGCCCCAGCATTTT.

The chain uses TRBV6-1 and TRBJ1-2, with 7 bases lining up with TRBD1. The CDR3 consists of 13 residues. Germline CDR1 reads MNHNS; CDR2 reads SASEGT. With V trimmed by 4 bases and J by 8 bases, 7 bases remained unmatched. CDR3 nucleotide sequence: TGTGCCAGCAGTGTACAGGGGAATCAAGGCTACACCTTC. The encoded protein is CASSVQGNQGYTF.

The V and J genes are TRBV7-7 and TRBJ2-1; 10 bases align to TRBD2. Losses at the gene ends were 5 bases for V and 5 bases for J; bases not matched to a gene: 6. The germline V gene has CDR1 SSHAT and CDR2 FNYEAQ (reference sequence). This CDR3 is 15 amino acids long. The CDR3 region is CASSASGGANNEQFF. CDR3 sequence (DNA): TGTGCCAGCAGCGCCAGCGGGGGGGCCAACAATGAGCAGTTCTTC.

This clone is a singleton in its sample. The V and J genes are TRBV6-6 and TRBJ1-5; TRBD1 matches at 8 bases. Germline CDR1 is MNHNY and CDR2 is SVGAGI (reference sequence). V was clipped by 7 bases and J by 5 bases; unmatched bases: 7. The CDR3 has 14 amino acids. CDR3 protein: CASKDRGEYQPQHF. The CDR3, as DNA: TGTGCCAGCAAAGACAGGGGAGAATATCAGCCCCAGCATTTT.

This rearrangement joins TRBV15 to TRBJ1-4; 7 bases agree with TRBD1. The junction had 4 bases not matched to a gene; V was cut back by 2 bases and J by 4 bases. Per the germline V gene, CDR1 is LNHNV and CDR2 is YYDKDF (reference sequence). The CDR3 is 15 amino acids. The CDR3 sequence: CATSRKGADNEKLFF. The CDR3 DNA follows: TGTGCCACCAGCAGAAAGGGGGCAGATAATGAAAAACTGTTTTTT.

The chain recombines TRBV7-8 with TRBJ1-1; unclear D gene. CDR1 is SGHVS and CDR2 is FQNEAQ in the germline V gene. Trimming took off 0 bases at V and 3 bases at J, with 8 bases between the two ends. There are 14 residues in the CDR3. In DNA form, the CDR3 reads TGTGCCAGCAGCTTAGCGGGAGGCCACACTGAAGCTTTCTTT. Its translation is CASSLAGGHTEAFF. Full variable domain (rest looked up from reference TRBV7-8 and TRBJ1-1): GAGVSQSPRYKVAKRGQDVALRCDPISGHVSLFWYQQALGQGPEFLTYFQNEAQLDKSGLPSDRFFAERPEGSVSTLKIQRTQQEDSAVYLCASSLAGGHTEAFFGQGTRLTVV.

V gene TRBV28 combines with J gene TRBJ2-7, with D possibly matching TRBD1 (6 bases). The ends were cut back, 6 bases at V and 6 bases at J, with 21 bases in the middle. This CDR3 region has 15 residues. Germline V lookup: CDR1 MDHEN, CDR2 SYDVKM. CDR3 loop: CASRGSQGGRREQYF. Here the CDR3 DNA reads TGTGCCAGCAGGGGGTCTCAAGGGGGAAGGCGCGAGCAGTACTTC.

A single count supports this clone. This sequence joins TRBV2 and TRBJ1-4; D is undetermined. CDR1 and CDR2 from the germline V gene are SNHLY and FYNNEI. The CDR3 has 15 residues. Between the trimmed V and J ends, which lost 2 bases and 6 bases, there was a span of 13 bases. CDR3 nucleotides: TGTGCCAGCAGTGAATGGTCTGCCCGGGATGAAAAACTGTTTTTT. Protein sequence: CASSEWSARDEKLFF.

This clone was seen only once. V is TRBV4-1 and J is TRBJ1-1; 9 positions agree with TRBD1. The CDR3 totals 14 residues. Germline V gene data show CDR1 as MGHRA and CDR2 as YSYEKL. V trimming: 4 bases; J trimming: 5 bases; junction bases outside the gene matches: 5. In nucleotides, the CDR3 is TGCGCCAGCAGCCCCCGGACAGGGGTTACTGAAGCTTTCTTT. Translating it yields CASSPRTGVTEAFF.

This sequence joins TRBV7-2 and TRBJ2-3; 10 nucleotides align to TRBD1. Losses at the gene ends were 2 bases for V and 2 bases for J; bases not matched to a gene: 7. CDR1 is SGHTA, CDR2 FQGNSA, per germline. CDR3 size: 17 residues. Here the CDR3 reads CASSLHGTGVPTDTQYF. CDR3 bases: TGTGCCAGCAGCTTACACGGGACAGGGGTTCCCACAGATACGCAGTATTTT.

This clone was found once. The genes are TRBV27 and TRBJ1-5; a possible D gene is TRBD1 (5 bases). The V end was cut by 8 bases, the J end by 0 bases, with 23 bases between. Germline CDR1 MNHEY, CDR2 SMNVEV (reference sequence). The CDR3 spans 18 residues. The CDR3 loop reads CASGPLGHTAYSNQPQHF. The DNA of the CDR3 is TGTGCCAGCGGCCCTCTGGGGCACACAGCTTATAGCAATCAGCCCCAGCATTTT.